This TCR beta chain was captured by sequencing in a study of CD8+ T cells in alopecia areata. Treatment specified: oral pan-JAK inhibitor, 5-10 mg twice daily. The germline gives CDR1 SGHVS, CDR2 FQNEAQ. V lost 1 base to trimming and J lost 7 bases; unmatched junction nucleotides: 6. The CDR3 spans 15 residues. Extracted RNA was reverse transcribed, and the resulting cDNA served as sequencing template. Clones were read by immunoSEQ multiplex PCR, and TCRdb kept only the in-frame ones, dropping some. The profile shows 250,000 to 300,000 clones, roughly 60% of them singletons. The receptor's source is a human donor with alopecia areata. The specimen comprised CD4+ T cells sorted from blood, sampled at week 24, from a patient treated with tofacitinib. The chain is built from TRBV7-8 and TRBJ1-5; 8 bases fit TRBD1. The CDR3 sequence: CASSLVGQGRQPQHF. The CDR3 DNA follows: TGTGCCAGCAGCTTAGTAGGACAGGGAAGGCAGCCCCAGCATTTT.